Following are 30 T cell receptor beta chains from one sample sequenced in a study of cytomegalovirus exposure and HLA in healthy donors. A multiplex PCR was run with 60 Vbeta primers and 13 Jbeta primers. The protocol was immunoSEQ multiplex PCR, while the TCRdb copy is restricted to in-frame clones and leaves out a portion. The sample lists around 64,000 clones; 65% to 90% were seen once. Sequencing was carried out using PBMCs. These receptor sequences come from a female donor in good health and CMV-seronegative.

The chain carries TRBV27 and TRBJ2-5; 9 nucleotides match TRBD1. The closer fit of TRBJ2-7 to the DNA end suggests the J call may be wrong. This CDR3 contains 15 residues. Per the germline V gene, CDR1 is MNHEY and CDR2 is SMNVEV (reference sequence). CDR3 sequence (DNA): TGTGCCAGCAGTTTACTTGGGACAGGGACCTACGAGCAGTACTTC. Translated: CASSLLGTGTYEQYF.

V usage is TRBV19 and J usage is TRBJ2-5; 12 bases match TRBD2. The CDR3 spans 15 residues. Trimming cost V 4 bases and J 5 bases; bases outside gene matches: 5. Germline V gene lookup returns CDR1 LNHDA and CDR2 SQIVND (reference sequence). The CDR3 DNA reads TGTGCCAGTAGTACGAGGACTAGCGGGACGGAGACCCAGTACTTC. This encodes CASSTRTSGTETQYF.

The chain carries TRBV11-3 and TRBJ2-1, with D tentatively TRBD1 (5 bases). The CDR3 runs to 14 residues. V was shortened by 2 bases and J by 7 bases, with 12 bases between the two germline ends. Per germline, CDR1 SGHNT and CDR2 YENEEA. The CDR3 spells CASSLMGQRNEQFF. DNA for the CDR3: TGTGCCAGCAGCTTAATGGGGCAACGGAATGAGCAGTTCTTC.

This chain links TRBV4-3 with TRBJ2-7; D perhaps matches TRBD2 (6 bases). CDR3 length equals 16 residues. Trimming shortened V by 0 bases and J by 2 bases, and 14 bases separated the two germline ends. Germline loops: CDR1 LGHNA, CDR2 YSLEER. This CDR3 is CASSQEYGRRTYEQYF. Here the CDR3 DNA reads TGCGCCAGCAGCCAAGAATACGGGAGAAGGACCTACGAGCAGTACTTC.

The chain carries TRBV7-2 and TRBJ2-2; 8 bases agree with TRBD2. V shed 5 bases, J shed 4 bases, and the junction held 9 bases outside the gene matches. CDR3 length: 16 amino acids. Germline V gene sequence: CDR1 SGHTA, CDR2 FQGNSA. Written as DNA, the CDR3 is TGTGCCAGCAGCCTCCAAGCGGGAGCCGGCACCGGGGAGCTGTTTTTT. Translated: CASSLQAGAGTGELFF.

This clone was seen a handful of times. This chain links TRBV27 with TRBJ2-3; D is perhaps TRBD2 (7 bases). Trimming removed 3 bases from V and 5 bases from J, with 15 bases in between. The CDR3 has 15 residues. CDR1 is MNHEY and CDR2 is SMNVEV in the germline V gene (reference sequence). CDR3 DNA sequence: TGTGCCAGCAGTTTCGGGGGAGGGGGTATAGATACGCAGTATTTT. Its protein product is CASSFGGGGIDTQYF.

The chain carries TRBV19 and TRBJ2-2, with 9 bases matching TRBD2. The CDR3 contains 14 residues. J lost 10 bases, V lost 5 bases, and 8 bases had no gene match. Germline CDR1 and CDR2: LNHDA and SQIVND (reference sequence). CDR3 bases: TGTGCCAGTAGTGACTCGGGACTAGCTGTGGAGCTGTTTTTT. This translates into CASSDSGLAVELFF. Variable domain in full (rest from reference TRBV19 and TRBJ2-2): DGGITQSPKYLFRKEGQNVTLSCEQNLNHDAMYWYRQDPGQGLRLIYYSQIVNDFQKGDIAEGYSVSREKKESFPLTVTSAQKNPTAFYLCASSDSGLAVELFFGEGSRLTVL.

The chain recombines TRBV15 with TRBJ2-7; 7 bases fit TRBD1. The V and J ends lost 0 bases and 0 bases, in that order; junction bases with no gene match: 8. The CDR3 has 17 amino acids. Germline loops: CDR1 LNHNV, CDR2 YYDKDF (reference sequence). The CDR3 DNA follows: TGTGCCACCAGCAGAGATCTTGCAGGGGGTTTCTCCTACGAGCAGTACTTC. Its translation is CATSRDLAGGFSYEQYF.

This rearrangement joins TRBV2 to TRBJ2-7, with a possible D match to TRBD1 (5 bases). The CDR3 runs 12 residues. Germline assignment: CDR1 SNHLY and CDR2 FYNNEI. V lost 7 bases to trimming and J lost 8 bases, with 15 bases between them. The CDR3 sequence: CASTYLQGKQYF. CDR3 bases: TGTGCCAGCACCTACCTCCAGGGTAAGCAGTACTTC.

The CDR3 loop is CASSVDRGISYEQYF. In DNA, the CDR3 is TGTGCCAGCAGCGTCGACAGGGGGATTTCCTACGAGCAGTACTTC. V gene TRBV11-2 combines with J gene TRBJ2-7; 9 bases agree with TRBD1. Trimming at V came to 5 bases and at J to 1 base, leaving 6 bases not matched to a gene. CDR1 and CDR2 from the germline V gene are SGHAT and FQNNGV. The CDR3 spans 15 residues.

The chain joins TRBV2 to TRBJ2-5, with a weak D call TRBD1 (5 bases). Between the trimmed V and J ends, which lost 5 bases and 2 bases, there was a span of 12 bases. The length of the CDR3 is 14 residues. CDR1 and CDR2 (germline): SNHLY, FYNNEI. The CDR3 reads CASSRTYLQETQYF. The CDR3 DNA follows: TGTGCCAGCAGTAGGACATACCTTCAAGAGACCCAGTACTTC.

A single count supports this clone. This chain uses TRBV5-8 with TRBJ2-1; D might be TRBD2 (5 bases). Germline V gene sequence: CDR1 SGHTS, CDR2 YDEGEE. This CDR3 comprises 14 residues. Trimming cost V 1 base and J 0 bases, with 5 bases left between them. CDR3 loop: CASSLSGSYNEQFF. As DNA, the CDR3 is TGTGCCAGCAGCTTGAGCGGCTCCTACAATGAGCAGTTCTTC.

V is TRBV28 and J is TRBJ1-1; D is uncertain. Trimming pared 2 bases from V and 4 bases from J, leaving 14 bases between. The CDR3 extends over 15 amino acids. Germline lookup yields CDR1 MDHEN and CDR2 SYDVKM. CDR3 protein: CASSLRSRGFTEAFF. The CDR3 DNA is TGTGCCAGCAGTTTAAGGTCCCGAGGGTTCACTGAAGCTTTCTTT.

This clone appeared a single time. This chain links TRBV5-6 with TRBJ2-1; 9 nucleotides agree with TRBD2. V shed 2 bases and J 3 bases; nucleotides not matched to a gene: 6. The CDR3 runs to 16 residues. CDR1 SGHDT and CDR2 YYEEEE come from the germline V gene. The DNA of the CDR3 is TGTGCCAGCAGCTTAGCGGGAGGTCGTGACTACAATGAGCAGTTCTTC. It specifies CASSLAGGRDYNEQFF. The full variable domain, its missing parts supplied by reference TRBV5-6 and TRBJ2-1, is DAGVTQSPTHLIKTRGQQVTLRCSPKSGHDTVSWYQQALGQGPQFIFQYYEEEERQRGNFPDRFSGHQFPNYSSELNVNALLLGDSALYLCASSLAGGRDYNEQFFGPGTRLTVL.

This chain joins TRBV27 and TRBJ1-1, with unresolved D. Germline CDR1 MNHEY, CDR2 SMNVEV (reference sequence). CDR3 length: 13 amino acids. Trimming left V 2 bases short and J 1 base short, with 5 bases between. This chain's CDR3 is CASSLAENTEAFF. In DNA form, the CDR3 reads TGTGCCAGCAGTTTAGCGGAGAACACTGAAGCTTTCTTT.

The chain couples TRBV21-1 to TRBJ1-5; the table's D call, TRBD1, was not checked against the DNA. TRBV21-1 represents a pseudogene. This CDR3 has 15 amino acids. The CDR3: CATTKSTVFHQPQHF. CDR3 in DNA: TGTGCCACCACTAAATCGACAGTCTTCCATCAGCCCCAGCATTTT.

Here the CDR3 DNA reads TGTGCCAGCAGCCCCGGTTTAGCGGGAGCCACAGATACGCAGTATTTT. Translation gives CASSPGLAGATDTQYF. The rearrangement joins TRBV7-3 to TRBJ2-3, with 9 positions matching TRBD2. The CDR3 covers 16 residues. V lost 5 bases, J lost 2 bases, and 8 bases stayed unmatched. Germline V gene lookup returns CDR1 SGHTA and CDR2 FQGTGA.

V usage is TRBV30 and J usage is TRBJ2-5; 8 nucleotides match TRBD1. The CDR3 has 16 residues. Germline V gene lookup returns CDR1 GTSNPN and CDR2 SVGIG (reference sequence). Trimming removed 2 bases from V and 3 bases from J; junction bases left unmatched: 11. The DNA of the CDR3 is TGTGCCTGGAGTTCACATGACAGGGGAAATGAAGAGACCCAGTACTTC. It specifies CAWSSHDRGNEETQYF.

V usage is TRBV9 and J usage is TRBJ2-3, with TRBD2 identical over 10 bases. CDR3 length: 19 residues. Unmatched junction bases numbered 17, after V lost 3 bases and J lost 4 bases. CDR1 and CDR2 from the germline V gene are SGDLS and YYNGEE. The CDR3 DNA is TGTGCCAGCAGCGCCCGCGGGACACCCGGACTAGCGGCCTCAGATACGCAGTATTTT. Amino acid sequence: CASSARGTPGLAASDTQYF.

V and J are TRBV19 and TRBJ2-1, with 7 bases that match TRBD2. CDR1 LNHDA and CDR2 SQIVND come from the germline V gene (reference sequence). This CDR3 region has 13 residues. Germline trimming cut 5 bases from V and 4 bases from J; bases unmatched to any gene: 2. CDR3 sequence (DNA): TGTGCCAGTAGTCTGGGGGGGTACAATGAGCAGTTCTTC. Translation gives CASSLGGYNEQFF.

This clone turned up a few times. CDR3 nucleotides: TGCGCCAGCAGCTCAGGGGACAGACGAAAGAACACTGAAGCTTTCTTT. It specifies CASSSGDRRKNTEAFF. V gene TRBV5-1 combines with J gene TRBJ1-1; 7 bases map to TRBD1. CDR3 length: 16 amino acids. The germline V gene encodes CDR1 SGHRS and CDR2 YFSETQ. Losses at the gene ends were 3 bases for V and 1 base for J; bases not matched to a gene: 9.

The chain combines TRBV6-1 with TRBJ1-1, with 9 bases matching TRBD1. CDR3 length: 13 residues. Germline V gene sequence: CDR1 MNHNS, CDR2 SASEGT. The V segment lost 6 bases and the J segment 8 bases; nucleotides outside the gene matches: 7. The CDR3 spells CASRLTGGSEAFF. In DNA, the CDR3 is TGTGCCAGCAGGCTTACAGGGGGCAGCGAAGCTTTCTTT.

This clone was seen a few times. The chain carries TRBV5-4 and TRBJ1-2, with 7 bases that match TRBD1. Trimming removed 1 base from V and 1 base from J; junction bases left unmatched: 4. Germline V CDR1 and CDR2: SGHNT, YYREEE (reference sequence). There are 15 residues in the CDR3. CDR3: CASSLMTGSNYGYTF. CDR3 in DNA: TGTGCCAGCAGCTTGATGACAGGGAGTAACTATGGCTACACCTTC.

This chain joins TRBV2 and TRBJ1-5; no clear D gene. The CDR3 covers 14 residues. V lost 1 base, J lost 5 bases, and 9 bases lay in between. Germline loops: CDR1 SNHLY, CDR2 FYNNEI. The DNA for the CDR3 is TGTGCCAGCAGTGAAGGCCCGGGTTATCAGCCCCAGCATTTT. This translates into CASSEGPGYQPQHF.

The chain uses TRBV7-9 and TRBJ1-5, with 11 positions matching TRBD1. CDR3 length: 16 residues. V lost 5 bases, J lost 4 bases, and 7 bases stayed unmatched. Germline V lookup: CDR1 SEHNR, CDR2 FQNEAQ (reference sequence). In nucleotides, the CDR3 is TGTGCCAGCAGCCATTCGGGACAGGGGGGGAATCAGCCCCAGCATTTT. Translated, it gives CASSHSGQGGNQPQHF. The full variable domain, completed using reference TRBV7-9 and TRBJ1-5, is DTGVSQNPRHKITKRGQNVTFRCDPISEHNRLYWYRQTLGQGPEFLTYFQNEAQLEKSRLLSDRFSAERPKGSFSTLEIQRTEQGDSAMYLCASSHSGQGGNQPQHFGDGTRLSIL.

This chain links TRBV19 with TRBJ2-2; the D is unclear. Germline CDR1 and CDR2: LNHDA and SQIVND (reference sequence). CDR3 length: 12 amino acids. V was clipped by 0 bases and J by 11 bases, with 7 bases between them. CDR3 DNA: TGTGCCAGTAGTATAGAGGGCTCTGAGCTGTTTTTT. It encodes CASSIEGSELFF.

The chain's CDR3 is CASSQDRLAQETQYF. The CDR3 DNA sequence: TGCGCCAGCAGCCAAGATAGGCTAGCTCAAGAGACCCAGTACTTC. The chain links TRBV4-3 to TRBJ2-5, with D maybe TRBD2 (5 bases). There are 15 residues in the CDR3. Germline assignment: CDR1 LGHNA and CDR2 YSLEER. V was trimmed by 0 bases and J by 2 bases, leaving 10 bases between them.

The genes are TRBV19 and TRBJ2-7; 8 nucleotides agree with TRBD2. V dropped 1 base and J dropped 0; count of bases not matched to a gene: 11. The CDR3 is made up of 18 amino acids. Per germline, CDR1 LNHDA and CDR2 SQIVND (reference sequence). The CDR3 bases are TGTGCCAGTAGTATAGGCGGGAGGCCGTTCCACTTCTCCTACGAGCAGTACTTC. It specifies CASSIGGRPFHFSYEQYF.

The V call is TRBV21-1, the J call TRBJ1-1. TRBV21-1 is noted as a pseudogene. CDR3 length: 19 residues. CDR3 residues: CASSLGGCARGNLNTEAFF. The CDR3 DNA follows: TGTGCCAGCAGCCTAGGAGGATGCGCGCGCGGGAACCTGAACACTGAAGCTTTCTTT.

The CDR3 is CASSSGTSGRAGEQFF. DNA for the CDR3: TGTGCCAGCAGTTCCGGGACTAGCGGGAGGGCCGGTGAGCAGTTCTTC. The gene calls are TRBV27 and TRBJ2-1; 16 bases agree with TRBD2. This CDR3 has 16 amino acids. The germline V gene encodes CDR1 MNHEY and CDR2 SMNVEV (reference sequence). J lost 9 bases, V lost 4 bases, and 6 bases had no gene match.